The 9 T cell receptor beta chains below were found in one sample sequenced in a study of PD-L1 blockade in urothelial cancer. Sequencing used immunoSEQ multiplex PCR; TCRdb keeps in-frame clones, though not all of them. The sample holds fewer than 65,000 clones, around 84% seen once. Time point described: pretreatment peripheral blood. Sequencing used PBMCs, obtained around atezolizumab (anti-PD-L1) treatment. The receptor source for this set is an older man with urothelial cancer.

Points on this clone: This sample also contains other DNA sequences that code for the same CDR3. V gene TRBV18 combines with J gene TRBJ2-1; 8 bases are shared with TRBD2. J gave up 4 bases and V 2 bases, and 7 bases lay outside the gene matches. This CDR3 is 16 amino acids long. The germline CDR1 and CDR2 sequences are KGHSH and LQKENI. The CDR3 nucleotides read TGTGCCAGCTCACCAGGCACTAGCGGAGCTTACAATGAGCAGTTCTTC. Translation: CASSPGTSGAYNEQFF.

This clone was detected once. This chain joins TRBV30 and TRBJ2-1, with 11 bases matching TRBD2. This CDR3 comprises 14 residues. The junction had 9 bases not matched to a gene; V was cut back by 3 bases and J by 11 bases. The germline V gene encodes CDR1 GTSNPN and CDR2 SVGIG (reference sequence). The CDR3 nucleotides read TGTGCCTGGAGAGTTAGCGGGGGGGGGCCCCAGCAGTTCTTC. This sequence encodes CAWRVSGGGPQQFF. Full variable domain (rest looked up from reference TRBV30 and TRBJ2-1): SQTIHQWPATLVQPVGSPLSLECTVEGTSNPNLYWYRQAAGRGLQLLFYSVGIGQISSEVPQNLSASRPQDRQFILSSKKLLLSDSGFYLCAWRVSGGGPQQFFGPGTRLTVL.

The rearrangement links TRBV5-6 to TRBJ2-5, with 8 nucleotides matching TRBD1. CDR3 length: 13 residues. Unmatched junction bases numbered 5, after V lost 4 bases and J lost 6 bases. Germline V gives CDR1 SGHDT, CDR2 YYEEEE. In nucleotides, the CDR3 is TGTGCCAGCAGCCGGACAGGGACGAAGACCCAGTACTTC. Its translation: CASSRTGTKTQYF.

The chain carries TRBV2 and TRBJ2-2; 7 bases align to TRBD2. After removal of 7 bases from V and 3 bases from J, the junction contained 11 bases not matched to a gene. Germline loops: CDR1 SNHLY, CDR2 FYNNEI. This CDR3 has 16 amino acids. CDR3 nucleotides: TGTGCCAGCACCAGTAGCGGGCGGAGGGACACCGGGGAGCTGTTTTTT. This gives the protein CASTSSGRRDTGELFF.

This clone was seen once. The chain combines TRBV18 with TRBJ2-3, with D unclear. CDR1 is KGHSH, CDR2 LQKENI, per germline. V was pared by 6 bases and J by 2 bases, with 12 bases between. The CDR3 covers 14 residues. The DNA for the CDR3 is TGTGCCAGCTCGGGCCGGTCTCTCACAGATACGCAGTATTTT. It translates to CASSGRSLTDTQYF.

A few counts support this clone. The rearrangement joins TRBV5-1 to TRBJ1-3; no reliable D call. CDR1 and CDR2 from the germline V gene are SGHRS and YFSETQ. The CDR3 contains 16 residues. Deletions cut 0 bases from V and 0 bases from J, with 10 bases between. The CDR3 DNA reads TGCGCCAGCAGCTTGGTTCCCTTGAGCTCTGGAAACACCATATATTTT. Encoded protein: CASSLVPLSSGNTIYF. Full variable domain (outside the CDR3, taken from reference TRBV5-1 and TRBJ1-3): KAGVTQTPRYLIKTRGQQVTLSCSPISGHRSVSWYQQTPGQGLQFLFEYFSETQRNKGNFPGRFSGRQFSNSRSEMNVSTLELGDSALYLCASSLVPLSSGNTIYFGEGSWLTVV.

As DNA, the CDR3 is TGTGCCAGTGACTGGAGCATTGGGGATACGCAGTATTTT. Amino acid sequence: CASDWSIGDTQYF. The chain recombines TRBV2 with TRBJ2-3; D gene ambiguous. Germline CDR1 SNHLY, CDR2 FYNNEI. The CDR3 length is 13 residues. Trimming removed 9 bases from V and 6 bases from J, with 16 bases in between.

This clone showed up just a few times. This sequence joins TRBV19 and TRBJ2-1, with 9 bases lining up with TRBD2. Germline V CDR1 and CDR2: LNHDA, SQIVND (reference sequence). The ends lost 3 bases at V and 4 bases at J; junction bases unmatched: 10. The CDR3 sequence is 17 residues long. The CDR3 loop reads CASSIGPSSGGYNEQFF. DNA of the CDR3: TGTGCCAGTAGTATCGGGCCCAGTAGCGGGGGTTACAATGAGCAGTTCTTC.

This CDR3 reads CASSFGPSRTGELFF. In DNA form, the CDR3 reads TGTGCCAGCAGTTTTGGGCCTAGCCGGACCGGGGAGCTGTTTTTT. The chain uses TRBV27 and TRBJ2-2; tentative D call: TRBD2 (5 bases). Germline values: CDR1 MNHEY, CDR2 SMNVEV (reference sequence). The V end lost 3 bases, the J end lost 5 bases, and 13 bases lay between the germline ends. The CDR3 has 15 residues.